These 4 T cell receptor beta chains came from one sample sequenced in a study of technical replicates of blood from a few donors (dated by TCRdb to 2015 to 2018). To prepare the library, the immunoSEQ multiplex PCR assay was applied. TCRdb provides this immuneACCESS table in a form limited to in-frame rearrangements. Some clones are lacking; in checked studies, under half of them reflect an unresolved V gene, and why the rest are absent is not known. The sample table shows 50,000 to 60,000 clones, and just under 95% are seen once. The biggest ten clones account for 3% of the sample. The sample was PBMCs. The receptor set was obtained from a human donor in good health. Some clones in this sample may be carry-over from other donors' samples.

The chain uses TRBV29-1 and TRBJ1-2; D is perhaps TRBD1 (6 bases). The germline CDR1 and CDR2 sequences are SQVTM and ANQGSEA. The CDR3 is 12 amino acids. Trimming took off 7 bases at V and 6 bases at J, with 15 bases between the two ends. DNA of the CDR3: TGCAGCGGGGCCAGGGGATACGATGGCTACACCTTC. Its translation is CSGARGYDGYTF.

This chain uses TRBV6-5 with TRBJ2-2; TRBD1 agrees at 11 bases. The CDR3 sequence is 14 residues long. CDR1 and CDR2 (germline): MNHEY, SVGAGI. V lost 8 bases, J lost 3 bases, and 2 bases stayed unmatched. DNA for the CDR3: TGTGCCAGCCGGGACAGGGGGGACACCGGGGAGCTGTTTTTT. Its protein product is CASRDRGDTGELFF.

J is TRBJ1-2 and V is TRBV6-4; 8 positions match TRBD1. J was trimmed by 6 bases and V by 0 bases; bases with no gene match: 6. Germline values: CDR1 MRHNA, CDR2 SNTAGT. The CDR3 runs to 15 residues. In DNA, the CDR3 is TGTGCCAGCAGTGACTCTTCGACAGGGGTTCATGGCTACACCTTC. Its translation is CASSDSSTGVHGYTF.

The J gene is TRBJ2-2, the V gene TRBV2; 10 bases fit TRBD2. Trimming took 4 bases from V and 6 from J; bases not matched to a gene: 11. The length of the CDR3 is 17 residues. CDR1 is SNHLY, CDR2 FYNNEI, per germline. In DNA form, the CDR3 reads TGTGCCAGCAGTGGGGGGCCTAGCGGGAGTATATCCGGGGAGCTGTTTTTT. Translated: CASSGGPSGSISGELFF. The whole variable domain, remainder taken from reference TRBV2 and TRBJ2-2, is EPEVTQTPSHQVTQMGQEVILRCVPISNHLYFYWYRQILGQKVEFLVSFYNNEISEKSEIFDDQFSVERPDGSNFTLKIRSTKLEDSAMYFCASSGGPSGSISGELFFGEGSRLTVL.